These T cell receptor beta chains were read from a single sample in a study of OX40 agonist ivuxolimab in advanced cancers. Only in-frame clones appear in the TCRdb table, and some are missing; sequencing was by immunoSEQ multiplex PCR. Of 85,000 to 90,000 clones listed, approximately 89% are singletons. The sample in question was CD4+ or CD8+ T cells sorted from blood, obtained in a trial of the OX40 agonist ivuxolimab. The receptors were sampled from an adult with an advanced solid tumor such as melanoma, head and neck, liver or kidney cancer. The conserved cysteine and the conserved F or W are not part of the CDR3 here. Each record gives: CDR3 protein, CDR3 length, V gene, J gene.

CDR3aa: SVGDTLNQPQH; len: 11; v_gene: TRBV29-1; j_gene: TRBJ1-5
CDR3aa: ASSLRRMEPQH; len: 11; v_gene: TRBV28; j_gene: TRBJ1-5
CDR3aa: ASSLFQNYGYT; len: 11; v_gene: TRBV27; j_gene: TRBJ1-2
CDR3aa: ASSVTDSSNQPQH; len: 13; v_gene: TRBV9; j_gene: TRBJ1-5
CDR3aa: ASSTEGGYEQY; len: 11; v_gene: TRBV6-1; j_gene: TRBJ2-7
CDR3aa: ASSARLAGKLYEQY; len: 14; v_gene: TRBV21-1; j_gene: TRBJ2-7
CDR3aa: ASSDGPGAEYGYT; len: 13; v_gene: TRBV6-4; j_gene: TRBJ1-2
CDR3aa: ASSLYGNSNQPQH; len: 13; v_gene: TRBV5-1; j_gene: TRBJ1-5
CDR3aa: ASSPKGDHPPQH; len: 12; v_gene: TRBV7-2; j_gene: TRBJ1-5
CDR3aa: ASSYWDGLGYT; len: 11; v_gene: TRBV6-5; j_gene: TRBJ1-2
CDR3aa: ASTWGPHQPQH; len: 11; v_gene: TRBV28; j_gene: TRBJ1-5
CDR3aa: ASSALGQGNTEAF; len: 13; v_gene: TRBV11-2; j_gene: TRBJ1-1
CDR3aa: SVQGAAEAF; len: 9; v_gene: TRBV29-1; j_gene: TRBJ1-1
CDR3aa: ASRTGAGQPQH; len: 11; v_gene: TRBV2; j_gene: TRBJ1-5
CDR3aa: ASRTSTGELF; len: 10; v_gene: TRBV4-2; j_gene: TRBJ2-2
CDR3aa: ASSHDSLAGGQETQY; len: 15; v_gene: TRBV14; j_gene: TRBJ2-5
CDR3aa: ASSSPGGLRREQY; len: 13; v_gene: TRBV28; j_gene: TRBJ2-7
CDR3aa: ASSSGGPDTQY; len: 11; v_gene: TRBV5-4; j_gene: TRBJ2-3
CDR3aa: ASSPGTSARTDTQY; len: 14; v_gene: TRBV28; j_gene: TRBJ2-3
CDR3aa: ASSVYSGGRETQY; len: 13; v_gene: TRBV9; j_gene: TRBJ2-5
CDR3aa: ASSFPSGTGIHEQY; len: 14; v_gene: TRBV7-9; j_gene: TRBJ2-7
CDR3aa: ASSVSGGVNIQY; len: 12; v_gene: TRBV9; j_gene: TRBJ2-4
CDR3aa: ASSRRGGNMNTEAF; len: 14; v_gene: TRBV18; j_gene: TRBJ1-1
CDR3aa: ASSSTGSKAF; len: 10; v_gene: TRBV7-2; j_gene: TRBJ1-1
CDR3aa: ASSEGQGPYNEQF; len: 13; v_gene: TRBV9; j_gene: TRBJ2-1
CDR3aa: ASSSGTGVTDTQY; len: 13; v_gene: TRBV7-9; j_gene: TRBJ2-3
CDR3aa: ASGLGRGTSGANVLT; len: 15; v_gene: TRBV5-1; j_gene: TRBJ2-6
CDR3aa: ASSNVGETYGYT; len: 12; v_gene: TRBV19; j_gene: TRBJ1-2
CDR3aa: ASRARDYRTGELF; len: 13; v_gene: TRBV6-5; j_gene: TRBJ2-2
CDR3aa: SAGQKYEQY; len: 9; v_gene: TRBV20-1; j_gene: TRBJ2-7
CDR3aa: ASSSDRVPTYEQY; len: 13; v_gene: TRBV7-2; j_gene: TRBJ2-7
CDR3aa: ASAGQGFDEQF; len: 11; v_gene: TRBV12-5; j_gene: TRBJ2-1
CDR3aa: ASGGQDGKQF; len: 10; v_gene: TRBV11-2; j_gene: TRBJ2-1
CDR3aa: ASEGGPAGELF; len: 11; v_gene: TRBV19; j_gene: TRBJ2-2
CDR3aa: ASSLNGWGDTQY; len: 12; v_gene: TRBV7-3; j_gene: TRBJ2-3
CDR3aa: ASSHDSGANVLT; len: 12; v_gene: TRBV9; j_gene: TRBJ2-6
CDR3aa: ASSLRTGYEQY; len: 11; v_gene: TRBV2; j_gene: TRBJ2-7
CDR3aa: ASRLDRTILF; len: 10; v_gene: TRBV7-9; j_gene: TRBJ2-1
CDR3aa: ASSEFSGLGLAF; len: 12; v_gene: TRBV6-1; j_gene: TRBJ1-1